The 6 T cell receptor beta chains below were found in one sample sequenced in a study of blood T cell repertoires in COVID-19. The assay was immunoSEQ multiplex PCR, and TCRdb's table has in-frame clones only and misses some. Among tens of thousands of clones listed, over 60% were seen once. Material for sequencing was peripheral blood. These receptors all stem from a woman in her sixties or seventies with COVID-19, enrolled during active disease.

The J gene is TRBJ2-3, the V gene TRBV5-1; a weak D match, TRBD1 (6 bases). There are 17 residues in the CDR3. Trimming took 0 bases from V and 4 from J, leaving 18 bases between them. Germline values: CDR1 SGHRS, CDR2 YFSETQ. Here the CDR3 DNA reads TGCGCCAGCAGCTTGGGTAGAAGAGGGGGTACGGCAGATACGCAGTATTTT. Translation: CASSLGRRGGTADTQYF.

The V and J genes are TRBV4-3 and TRBJ2-1, with 11 bases matching TRBD2. The CDR3 is 15 amino acids. V shed 4 bases, J shed 5 bases, and the junction held 4 bases outside the gene matches. Germline V gene sequence: CDR1 LGHNA, CDR2 YSLEER. The CDR3 here is CASSRVLAGDNEQFF. The CDR3 nucleotides read TGCGCCAGCAGCCGAGTACTAGCGGGGGACAATGAGCAGTTCTTC.

The rearrangement joins TRBV5-6 to TRBJ1-2; D is perhaps TRBD1 (6 bases). Germline assignment: CDR1 SGHDT and CDR2 YYEEEE. Between the trimmed V and J ends, which lost 1 base and 4 bases, there was a span of 11 bases. This CDR3 spans 14 amino acids. Here the CDR3 DNA reads TGTGCCAGCAGCTTGAATGGGGGCGGCTATGGCTACACCTTC. Amino acids: CASSLNGGGYGYTF.

The chain combines TRBV9 with TRBJ2-3; 8 bases are shared with TRBD2. CDR1 is SGDLS, CDR2 YYNGEE, per germline. This CDR3 comprises 17 residues. The ends lost 0 bases at V and 0 bases at J; junction bases unmatched: 6. For the CDR3, the DNA is TGTGCCAGCAGCGTAGGTGGTAGCGGGATTAGCACAGATACGCAGTATTTT. Its protein product is CASSVGGSGISTDTQYF. Variable domain in full (rest from reference TRBV9 and TRBJ2-3): DSGVTQTPKHLITATGQRVTLRCSPRSGDLSVYWYQQSLDQGLQFLIQYYNGEERAKGNILERFSAQQFPDLHSELNLSSLELGDSALYFCASSVGGSGISTDTQYFGPGTRLTVL.

This rearrangement joins TRBV5-4 to TRBJ1-1, with a weak D call TRBD1 (5 bases). The CDR3 spans 15 residues. CDR1 and CDR2 from the germline V gene are SGHNT and YYREEE (reference sequence). Trimming took off 4 bases at V and 0 bases at J, with 13 bases between the two ends. Here the CDR3 DNA reads TGTGCCAGCAGCGAGCCGGACAAATTGAACACTGAAGCTTTCTTT. Translating gives CASSEPDKLNTEAFF.

The chain employs TRBV28 and TRBJ2-7, with D unresolved. The CDR3 sequence is 13 residues long. V was cut by 2 bases and J by 3 bases, with 8 bases left in between. Germline V gives CDR1 MDHEN, CDR2 SYDVKM. CDR3 residues: CASSLASDYEQYV. The CDR3 DNA sequence: TGTGCCAGCAGTTTAGCGTCTGACTACGAGCAGTACGTC.